This is a list of T cell receptor beta chains from one sample in a study of CD8 T cells in ankylosing spondylitis. One entry per CDR3 protein results from TCRdb running MiXCR on the 5' RACE reads. The data hold 500,000 to 650,000 distinct CDR3 sequences, with approximately 5% observed a single time. Material for sequencing was blood, either unsorted or a sorted T cell fraction (not recorded which). The origin of the receptors is a male donor with ankylosing spondylitis. CDR3s include the opening cysteine and the closing phenylalanine or tryptophan. Each record gives: CDR3 protein, CDR3 DNA, clone size, J gene, V gene, D gene. D genes are given only for firm matches. Some rows have no size entry. The others give once, few or many, or a class for an expanded clone.

cdr3_aa: CASSLIAGSETGELFF
cdr3_nt: TGTGCCAGCAGCTTAATCGCAGGGTCGGAGACCGGGGAGCTGTTTTTT
clone_size: -
j_call: TRBJ2-2
v_call: TRBV7-3
d_call: -

cdr3_aa: CASSYPAGLPGQQETQYF
cdr3_nt: TGTGCCAGCAGTTACCCCGCGGGACTCCCCGGTCAGCAAGAGACCCAGTACTTC
clone_size: many
j_call: TRBJ2-5
v_call: TRBV6-2/TRBV6-3
d_call: -

cdr3_aa: CSARRSRNNEQFF
cdr3_nt: TGCAGCGCCAGGAGGAGTAGAAACAATGAGCAGTTCTTC
clone_size: many
j_call: TRBJ2-1
v_call: TRBV29-1
d_call: -

cdr3_aa: CASSPDRDSSYEQYF
cdr3_nt: TGTGCCAGCTCACCGGATAGGGACAGCTCCTACGAGCAGTACTTC
clone_size: few
j_call: TRBJ2-7
v_call: TRBV18
d_call: TRBD1

cdr3_aa: CASSSSRRGAYEQYF
cdr3_nt: TGTGCCAGCAGTAGTTCCCGGCGAGGGGCCTACGAGCAGTACTTC
clone_size: -
j_call: TRBJ2-7
v_call: TRBV6-1
d_call: -

cdr3_aa: CASSRGTEYRSDDGYTF
cdr3_nt: TGCGCCAGCAGCCGTGGGACAGAATACCGGTCGGATGATGGCTACACCTTC
clone_size: many
j_call: TRBJ1-2
v_call: TRBV5-1
d_call: TRBD1

cdr3_aa: CASSDWGYNEQFF
cdr3_nt: TGTGCCAGCAGTGATTGGGGCTACAATGAGCAGTTCTTC
clone_size: few
j_call: TRBJ2-1
v_call: TRBV25-1
d_call: -

cdr3_aa: CASSPQRSGANVLTF
cdr3_nt: TGCGCCAGCAGCCCCCAGCGTTCTGGGGCCAACGTCCTGACTTTC
clone_size: few
j_call: TRBJ2-6
v_call: TRBV5-1
d_call: -

cdr3_aa: CSATQDTNEQYF
cdr3_nt: TGCAGTGCTACTCAAGACACCAACGAGCAGTACTTC
clone_size: many
j_call: TRBJ2-7
v_call: TRBV20-1
d_call: -

cdr3_aa: CCARGSPKLDEQFF
cdr3_nt: TGCTGTGCTAGAGGATCCCCCAAACTGGATGAGCAGTTCTTC
clone_size: -
j_call: TRBJ2-1
v_call: TRBV20-1
d_call: -

cdr3_aa: CATSDGYEQYF
cdr3_nt: TGTGCCACCAGTGACGGTTACGAGCAGTACTTC
clone_size: many
j_call: TRBJ2-7
v_call: TRBV24-1
d_call: -

cdr3_aa: CASSPPGTLSYEQYF
cdr3_nt: TGTGCCAGCAGCCCACCCGGGACACTGTCCTACGAGCAGTACTTC
clone_size: many
j_call: TRBJ2-7
v_call: TRBV9
d_call: -

cdr3_aa: CASSLLTSGPTDTQYF
cdr3_nt: TGTGCCAGCAGCCTCTTGACTAGCGGACCCACAGATACGCAGTATTTT
clone_size: many
j_call: TRBJ2-3
v_call: TRBV12-3/TRBV12-4
d_call: TRBD2

cdr3_aa: CSAKRQGADTEAFF
cdr3_nt: TGCAGTGCTAAGAGGCAGGGGGCTGACACTGAAGCTTTCTTT
clone_size: many
j_call: TRBJ1-1
v_call: TRBV20-1
d_call: TRBD1

cdr3_aa: CSVERSDTQYF
cdr3_nt: TGCAGCGTTGAAAGATCAGATACGCAGTATTTT
clone_size: many
j_call: TRBJ2-3
v_call: TRBV29-1
d_call: -

cdr3_aa: CASSQSPSAGYGDEQFF
cdr3_nt: TGCGCCAGCAGCCAATCACCTAGCGCGGGATACGGGGATGAGCAGTTCTTC
clone_size: many
j_call: TRBJ2-1
v_call: TRBV4-3
d_call: -

cdr3_aa: CATSRVGNVDTQYF
cdr3_nt: TGTGCCACCAGCAGAGTGGGCAACGTGGATACGCAGTATTTT
clone_size: -
j_call: TRBJ2-3
v_call: TRBV15
d_call: -

cdr3_aa: CASSSWSGSLAGELFF
cdr3_nt: TGTGCCAGCAGCTCCTGGAGCGGGAGTCTAGCCGGGGAGCTGTTTTTT
clone_size: few
j_call: TRBJ2-2
v_call: TRBV7-2
d_call: TRBD2

cdr3_aa: CASRYTSGGSTDTQYF
cdr3_nt: TGTGCCAGCAGATATACTAGCGGGGGAAGCACAGATACGCAGTATTTT
clone_size: few
j_call: TRBJ2-3
v_call: TRBV5-5
d_call: TRBD2

cdr3_aa: CASSHLTGNTGELFF
cdr3_nt: TGTGCCAGCAGCCACCTGACAGGAAACACCGGGGAGCTGTTTTTT
clone_size: many
j_call: TRBJ2-2
v_call: TRBV4-2
d_call: -

cdr3_aa: CASSPNRATNEKLFF
cdr3_nt: TGTGCCAGCAGCCCGAACAGAGCAACTAATGAAAAACTGTTTTTT
clone_size: many
j_call: TRBJ1-4
v_call: TRBV12-3/TRBV12-4
d_call: -

cdr3_aa: CSARGWRWGTGSNQPQHF
cdr3_nt: TGCAGTGCTAGAGGATGGAGGTGGGGGACTGGTAGCAATCAGCCCCAGCATTTT
clone_size: many
j_call: TRBJ1-5
v_call: TRBV20-1
d_call: -

cdr3_aa: CASSLGAFRTTEQFF
cdr3_nt: TGTGCCAGCAGCTTAGGTGCATTTAGGACTACTGAGCAGTTCTTC
clone_size: many
j_call: TRBJ2-1
v_call: TRBV7-9
d_call: -

cdr3_aa: CSARTPRAKGSKGYTF
cdr3_nt: TGCAGTGCTAGGACACCCCGGGCCAAAGGATCAAAGGGCTACACCTTC
clone_size: many
j_call: TRBJ1-2
v_call: TRBV20-1
d_call: -

cdr3_aa: CASTPSAGLGAFF
cdr3_nt: TGTGCCAGCACCCCTTCGGCAGGGCTTGGAGCTTTCTTT
clone_size: few
j_call: TRBJ1-1
v_call: TRBV6-1
d_call: -

cdr3_aa: CASSPRQGWTGELFF
cdr3_nt: TGTGCCAGCAGTCCAAGACAGGGATGGACCGGGGAGCTGTTTTTT
clone_size: many
j_call: TRBJ2-2
v_call: TRBV28
d_call: TRBD1

cdr3_aa: CASTTGGTSSYEQYF
cdr3_nt: TGTGCCAGCACTACAGGGGGGACAAGCTCCTACGAGCAGTACTTC
clone_size: many
j_call: TRBJ2-7
v_call: TRBV28
d_call: TRBD1

cdr3_aa: CASSLIGGLLSYEQYF
cdr3_nt: TGTGCCAGCAGCTTGATAGGGGGCCTCCTCTCCTACGAGCAGTACTTC
clone_size: many
j_call: TRBJ2-7
v_call: TRBV5-8
d_call: TRBD1

cdr3_aa: CSASGSVQETQYF
cdr3_nt: TGCAGTGCTAGCGGGAGCGTTCAGGAGACCCAGTACTTC
clone_size: many
j_call: TRBJ2-5
v_call: TRBV20-1
d_call: -

cdr3_aa: CASSPGPEGDYGYTF
cdr3_nt: TGCGCCAGCAGCCCGGGACCGGAGGGGGACTATGGCTACACCTTC
clone_size: many
j_call: TRBJ1-2
v_call: TRBV4-3
d_call: -

cdr3_aa: CASSRRGGGSNQPQHF
cdr3_nt: TGTGCCAGCAGTCGTAGGGGAGGGGGTAGCAATCAGCCCCAGCATTTT
clone_size: many
j_call: TRBJ1-5
v_call: TRBV6-1
d_call: -

cdr3_aa: CSASSGGSTDTQYF
cdr3_nt: TGCAGTGCTAGTTCGGGGGGCAGCACAGATACGCAGTATTTT
clone_size: many
j_call: TRBJ2-3
v_call: TRBV20-1
d_call: -

cdr3_aa: CASSGQLDSPLHF
cdr3_nt: TGTGCCAGCAGCGGGCAGCTAGATTCACCCCTCCACTTT
clone_size: many
j_call: TRBJ1-6
v_call: TRBV6-1
d_call: -

cdr3_aa: CASSPLGTGANVLTF
cdr3_nt: TGTGCCAGCAGCCCCCTGGGAACTGGGGCCAACGTCCTGACTTTC
clone_size: few
j_call: TRBJ2-6
v_call: TRBV3-1
d_call: -

cdr3_aa: CASSLTGRPGPYEQYF
cdr3_nt: TGCGCCAGCAGCTTGACCGGACGTCCAGGGCCCTACGAGCAGTACTTC
clone_size: many
j_call: TRBJ2-7
v_call: TRBV5-1
d_call: -

cdr3_aa: CATSRGHQETQYF
cdr3_nt: TGTGCCACCAGCAGAGGCCACCAAGAGACCCAGTACTTC
clone_size: many
j_call: TRBJ2-5
v_call: TRBV15
d_call: -

cdr3_aa: CASRQLAGGAYEQYF
cdr3_nt: TGTGCCAGCAGACAACTAGCGGGAGGTGCGTACGAGCAGTACTTC
clone_size: few
j_call: TRBJ2-7
v_call: TRBV6-1
d_call: TRBD2

cdr3_aa: CSATTSGRYTDTQYF
cdr3_nt: TGCAGTGCTACGACTAGCGGGAGATACACAGATACGCAGTATTTT
clone_size: -
j_call: TRBJ2-3
v_call: TRBV20-1
d_call: TRBD2

cdr3_aa: CASTATDSPLHF
cdr3_nt: TGTGCCAGCACCGCGACGGATTCACCCCTCCACTTT
clone_size: many
j_call: TRBJ1-6
v_call: TRBV25-1
d_call: -

cdr3_aa: CASTSLGTSGRGSYNEQFF
cdr3_nt: TGTGCCAGCACCTCCCTTGGGACTAGCGGGAGGGGGTCCTACAATGAGCAGTTCTTC
clone_size: few
j_call: TRBJ2-1
v_call: TRBV28
d_call: TRBD2

cdr3_aa: CASSDWGELFF
cdr3_nt: TGTGCCAGCAGTGACTGGGGGGAGCTGTTTTTT
clone_size: -
j_call: TRBJ2-2
v_call: TRBV25-1
d_call: -

cdr3_aa: CASSQAPANTEAFF
cdr3_nt: TGTGCCAGCAGCCAGGCACCGGCGAACACTGAAGCTTTCTTT
clone_size: -
j_call: TRBJ1-1
v_call: TRBV7-3
d_call: -

cdr3_aa: CASSLSLRGMETQYF
cdr3_nt: TGCGCCAGCAGCTTGAGTTTGAGGGGAATGGAGACCCAGTACTTC
clone_size: many
j_call: TRBJ2-5
v_call: TRBV5-1
d_call: -

cdr3_aa: CASSFRGTFYGYTF
cdr3_nt: TGTGCCAGTAGTTTCCGAGGTACTTTCTATGGCTACACCTTC
clone_size: -
j_call: TRBJ1-2
v_call: TRBV19
d_call: -

cdr3_aa: CASSLERLGGYTF
cdr3_nt: TGTGCCAGCAGCTTAGAACGGCTGGGGGGCTACACCTTC
clone_size: many
j_call: TRBJ1-2
v_call: TRBV7-9
d_call: -

cdr3_aa: CASSLSASTYGYTF
cdr3_nt: TGCGCCAGCAGCTTGTCCGCGTCGACCTATGGCTACACCTTC
clone_size: many
j_call: TRBJ1-2
v_call: TRBV5-1
d_call: -

cdr3_aa: CASTNSETGELFF
cdr3_nt: TGTGCCAGCACCAATTCAGAAACCGGGGAGCTGTTTTTT
clone_size: -
j_call: TRBJ2-2
v_call: TRBV6-2/TRBV6-3
d_call: -

cdr3_aa: CASSFGTGYGQPQHF
cdr3_nt: TGCGCCAGCAGCTTCGGGACAGGGTATGGGCAGCCCCAGCATTTT
clone_size: many
j_call: TRBJ1-5
v_call: TRBV5-1
d_call: TRBD1